This passage covers 30 T cell receptor beta chains from one sample sequenced in a study of cytomegalovirus exposure and HLA in healthy donors. The PCR contained 60 Vbeta and 13 Jbeta primers. Using immunoSEQ multiplex PCR, the repertoire was profiled, and TCRdb retains in-frame clones only, with some absent. The data contain more than 110,000 clones, around 73% of them singletons. The sample taken for sequencing was PBMCs. The receptor set was obtained from a human donor in good health.

The chain has TRBV6-1 and TRBJ2-7; 7 bases are a match to TRBD1. The CDR3 has 13 amino acids. Germline values: CDR1 MNHNS, CDR2 SASEGT. The V segment lost 5 bases and the J segment 13 bases; nucleotides outside the gene matches: 14. CDR3 protein: CASSPEPGQTNYF. In DNA form, the CDR3 reads TGTGCCAGCAGTCCCGAGCCGGGACAGACCAACTACTTC.

J is TRBJ2-1 and V is TRBV6-5; TRBD1 matches at 9 bases. CDR1 and CDR2 (germline): MNHEY, SVGAGI. This CDR3 comprises 14 residues. Losses at the gene ends were 4 bases for V and 7 bases for J; bases not matched to a gene: 5. CDR3 sequence reads: CASSWGTGLNEQFF. CDR3 sequence (DNA): TGTGCCAGCAGTTGGGGGACAGGGCTGAATGAGCAGTTCTTC.

The chain couples TRBV5-6 to TRBJ1-5, with 7 bases identical to TRBD1. V dropped 4 bases and J dropped 1; count of bases not matched to a gene: 5. In germline, CDR1 is SGHDT, CDR2 YYEEEE. The CDR3 is 15 residues long. CDR3 in amino acids: CASSAGTESNQPQHF. The CDR3 DNA reads as TGTGCCAGCAGCGCCGGGACAGAGAGCAATCAGCCCCAGCATTTT.

A few counts support this clone. The gene calls are TRBV7-9 and TRBJ1-1; a possible D gene is TRBD1 (6 bases). The CDR3 is 14 residues long. V was trimmed by 5 bases and J by 5 bases, leaving 15 bases between them. Germline CDR1 and CDR2: SEHNR and FQNEAQ (reference sequence). CDR3: CASSKGQFGTEAFF. The DNA of the CDR3 is TGTGCCAGCAGCAAAGGACAGTTTGGAACTGAAGCTTTCTTT.

The gene calls are TRBV9 and TRBJ2-7, with 13 positions matching TRBD2. Germline lookup yields CDR1 SGDLS and CDR2 YYNGEE. This CDR3 region has 14 residues. The J segment lost 6 bases and the V segment lost 4 bases, leaving 4 bases of the junction unmatched. The CDR3 region is CASSTSGRAGEQYF. The CDR3 DNA follows: TGTGCCAGCAGCACTAGCGGGAGGGCGGGCGAGCAGTACTTC.

The chain has TRBV9 and TRBJ2-2; 8 positions agree with TRBD1. The CDR3 contains 14 residues. V lost 0 bases and J lost 9; bases outside the gene matches: 4. The germline gives CDR1 SGDLS, CDR2 YYNGEE. The CDR3 nucleotides read TGTGCCAGCAGCGTAGGGACAGGGAGGAGGGAGCTGTTTTTT. It specifies CASSVGTGRRELFF.

This clone was counted between two and nine times. CDR3 nucleotide sequence: TGTGCCAGCAGCTTAGGAGTGGGGCAGGGGCTAGCCAAAAACATTCAGTACTTC. Translating gives CASSLGVGQGLAKNIQYF. The chain has TRBV7-8 and TRBJ2-4, with D tentatively TRBD1 (6 bases). Per the germline V gene, CDR1 is SGHVS and CDR2 is FQNEAQ. This CDR3 region has 18 residues. Trimming pared 1 base from V and 0 bases from J, leaving 16 bases between. Full variable domain (missing parts from reference TRBV7-8 and TRBJ2-4): GAGVSQSPRYKVAKRGQDVALRCDPISGHVSLFWYQQALGQGPEFLTYFQNEAQLDKSGLPSDRFFAERPEGSVSTLKIQRTQQEDSAVYLCASSLGVGQGLAKNIQYFGAGTRLSVL.

The V call is TRBV27, the J call TRBJ2-7; TRBD1 matches 7 bases. This CDR3 has 14 amino acids. The germline gives CDR1 MNHEY, CDR2 SMNVEV (reference sequence). Trimming removed 7 bases from V and 6 bases from J; junction bases left unmatched: 12. In DNA form, the CDR3 reads TGTGCCAGCAAAAAGGGACAGCCCCGGGGCGAGCAGTACTTC. Translated, it gives CASKKGQPRGEQYF.

This clone occurred a few times. V and J are TRBV10-3 and TRBJ2-1; the match to TRBD2 covers 11 bases. This CDR3 spans 15 amino acids. With 0 bases clipped from V and 10 bases from J, the junction kept 5 bases outside the gene matches. Germline V lookup: CDR1 ENHRY, CDR2 SYGVKD. CDR3 loop: CAISESSGGAGEQFF. The CDR3 DNA reads TGTGCCATCAGTGAGTCTAGCGGGGGGGCCGGCGAGCAGTTCTTC.

On this clone: The sample holds other DNA sequences that translate to the same CDR3. The rearrangement uses TRBV5-1 and TRBJ1-2, with 7 bases fitting TRBD1. The CDR3 runs 11 residues. V shed 8 bases, J shed 14 bases, and the junction held 12 bases outside the gene matches. Germline CDR1 SGHRS, CDR2 YFSETQ. For the CDR3, the DNA is TGCGCCAGTGGACAGGAGGGTGGTCGGACCTTC. It encodes CASGQEGGRTF.

The chain joins TRBV18 to TRBJ1-2, with D possibly being TRBD1 (5 bases). The CDR3 covers 15 residues. Between the trimmed V and J ends, which lost 2 bases and 4 bases, there was a span of 14 bases. The germline V gene has CDR1 KGHSH and CDR2 LQKENI. The CDR3 spells CASSPGTGTTYGYTF. The DNA of the CDR3 is TGTGCCAGCTCACCAGGAACAGGCACGACCTATGGCTACACCTTC. The full variable domain, completed using reference TRBV18 and TRBJ1-2, is NAGVMQNPRHLVRRRGQEARLRCSPMKGHSHVYWYRQLPEEGLKFMVYLQKENIIDESGMPKERFSAEFPKEGPSILRIQQVVRGDSAAYFCASSPGTGTTYGYTFGSGTRLTVV.

The gene calls are TRBV5-1 and TRBJ2-5; 8 bases are a match to TRBD1. The CDR3 contains 15 residues. CDR1 and CDR2 (germline): SGHRS, YFSETQ. J was trimmed by 1 base and V by 4 bases; bases with no gene match: 6. The DNA of the CDR3 is TGCGCCAGCAGCCGGACAGGGTTAAGCCAAGAGACCCAGTACTTC. The encoded protein is CASSRTGLSQETQYF.

The genes are TRBV9 and TRBJ2-7; 13 nucleotides line up with TRBD2. V shed 0 bases, J shed 4 bases, and the junction held 1 base outside the gene matches. The length of the CDR3 is 15 residues. The germline V gene has CDR1 SGDLS and CDR2 YYNGEE. This chain's CDR3 is CASSVEGLAGYEQYF. CDR3 nucleotides: TGTGCCAGCAGCGTAGAGGGACTAGCGGGGTACGAGCAGTACTTC.

Relative to its sample, this clone is medium-sized. The chain links TRBV5-1 to TRBJ2-7; perhaps TRBD1 as D (5 bases). V lost 1 base and J 5 bases, leaving 13 bases between the germline ends. Germline loops: CDR1 SGHRS, CDR2 YFSETQ. This CDR3 comprises 14 residues. CDR3 sequence reads: CASSLTGPPDEQYF. For the CDR3, the DNA is TGCGCCAGCAGCTTGACAGGCCCCCCTGACGAGCAGTACTTC.

The chain links TRBV4-1 to TRBJ2-7, with 9 positions matching TRBD1. J was trimmed by 4 bases and V by 0 bases; bases with no gene match: 4. This CDR3 has 15 residues. Per germline, CDR1 MGHRA and CDR2 YSYEKL. The CDR3 loop is CASSQESTGGYEQYF. The CDR3 region has the DNA TGCGCCAGCAGCCAAGAGTCGACAGGGGGGTACGAGCAGTACTTC.

The V and J genes are TRBV15 and TRBJ2-7; 7 nucleotides align to TRBD2. This CDR3 has 13 amino acids. V gave up 0 bases and J gave up 8 bases; unmatched junction bases: 4. Germline loops: CDR1 LNHNV, CDR2 YYDKDF (reference sequence). In DNA form, the CDR3 reads TGTGCCACCAGCAGAGAAGCTAGCGGAAAGCAGTACTTC. It encodes CATSREASGKQYF.

The chain combines TRBV27 with TRBJ2-1; 11 bases match TRBD1. The trim removed 8 bases at V and 4 bases at J, leaving 10 bases unmatched. Germline V gene sequence: CDR1 MNHEY, CDR2 SMNVEV (reference sequence). CDR3 length: 16 residues. The CDR3 spells CASSSRDRGIYNEQFF. The CDR3 DNA reads TGTGCCAGCTCATCCCGGGACAGGGGGATATACAATGAGCAGTTCTTC.

The sample holds one count of this clone. The rearrangement links TRBV5-4 to TRBJ2-1, with TRBD2 matching over 10 bases. The germline CDR1 and CDR2 sequences are SGHNT and YYREEE (reference sequence). The CDR3 contains 18 residues. The trim removed 4 bases at V and 6 bases at J, leaving 16 bases unmatched. The CDR3 DNA reads as TGTGCCAGCAGCGGGACCGGGACTAGCGAGGAAATTTTCAATGAGCAGTTCTTC. It specifies CASSGTGTSEEIFNEQFF.

The chain couples TRBV7-9 to TRBJ2-7; D is possibly TRBD2 (6 bases). Germline values: CDR1 SEHNR, CDR2 FQNEAQ (reference sequence). Trimming cost V 4 bases and J 0 bases, with 10 bases left between them. The CDR3 is made up of 14 amino acids. The CDR3 bases are TGTGCCAGCAGCTCGACTAGTACCTCCTACGAGCAGTACTTC. Translation: CASSSTSTSYEQYF.

V usage is TRBV7-9 and J usage is TRBJ2-5; tentative D call: TRBD1 (6 bases). The CDR3 sequence is 14 residues long. Trimming left V 5 bases short and J 2 bases short, with 12 bases between. Germline-derived CDR1 and CDR2 are SEHNR and FQNEAQ (reference sequence). The CDR3 reads CASSPPDRQETQYF. The DNA of the CDR3 is TGTGCCAGCAGCCCTCCGGACAGACAAGAGACCCAGTACTTC.

The chain uses TRBV5-1 and TRBJ2-1; D is uncertain. Trimming took off 0 bases at V and 2 bases at J, with 9 bases between the two ends. The germline V gene encodes CDR1 SGHRS and CDR2 YFSETQ. There are 15 residues in the CDR3. The CDR3 reads CASSLELTPYNEQFF. In DNA, the CDR3 is TGCGCCAGCAGCTTGGAGCTGACACCCTACAATGAGCAGTTCTTC. Together with reference TRBV5-1 and TRBJ2-1, the CDR3 gives the full variable domain: KAGVTQTPRYLIKTRGQQVTLSCSPISGHRSVSWYQQTPGQGLQFLFEYFSETQRNKGNFPGRFSGRQFSNSRSEMNVSTLELGDSALYLCASSLELTPYNEQFFGPGTRLTVL.

This rearrangement joins TRBV28 to TRBJ1-2; tentative D call: TRBD1 (5 bases). The germline V gene has CDR1 MDHEN and CDR2 SYDVKM. The CDR3 loop spans 13 amino acids. V was cut by 4 bases and J by 7 bases, with 13 bases left in between. CDR3 sequence: CASSSDGGPGYTF. CDR3 sequence (DNA): TGTGCCAGCAGTTCCGACGGGGGACCTGGCTACACCTTC.

This rearrangement joins TRBV5-6 to TRBJ2-5, with D maybe TRBD2 (6 bases). V was clipped by 1 base and J by 5 bases, with 15 bases between them. The CDR3 totals 15 residues. In germline, CDR1 is SGHDT, CDR2 YYEEEE. The CDR3 protein is CASSLKMGGGETQYF. The DNA of the CDR3 is TGTGCCAGCAGCTTGAAGATGGGAGGTGGGGAGACCCAGTACTTC.

The genes are TRBV9 and TRBJ1-4, with D possibly being TRBD1 (5 bases). The length of the CDR3 is 14 residues. Germline V gives CDR1 SGDLS, CDR2 YYNGEE. V dropped 4 bases and J dropped 8 bases, with 15 bases sitting between them. The CDR3 loop is CASSPGGVWEKLFF. The CDR3 DNA follows: TGTGCCAGCAGCCCTGGGGGGGTATGGGAAAAACTGTTTTTT.

The chain uses TRBV25-1 and TRBJ2-7; D perhaps matches TRBD1 (5 bases). The CDR3 consists of 16 residues. V lost 3 bases and J lost 4, with 19 bases in between. Germline values: CDR1 MGHDK, CDR2 SYGVNS. The CDR3 loop is CASSDPTSETEYEQYF. DNA of the CDR3: TGTGCCAGCAGTGATCCCACTTCCGAGACAGAGTACGAGCAGTACTTC.

Points on this clone: The junction does not match germline at one end; this may be a read error. The sample contains more than one DNA sequence encoding this CDR3. The chain uses TRBV5-6 and TRBJ2-5; 7 nucleotides align to TRBD1. This CDR3 is built from 15 residues. Germline loops: CDR1 SGHDT, CDR2 YYEEEE. The DNA of the CDR3 is TGCGCCAGCAGCTTGAGTTTACAGGGGATAGGGACCCAGTACTTC. This codes for CASSLSLQGIGTQYF.

Only a few counts were recorded for this clone. This chain links TRBV4-2 with TRBJ1-1; D may be TRBD1 (5 bases). Germline lookup yields CDR1 LGHNA and CDR2 YNFKEQ. V was trimmed by 0 bases and J by 1 base, leaving 12 bases between them. The CDR3 consists of 16 residues. The CDR3: CASSQDRQGWNTEAFF. In nucleotides, the CDR3 is TGTGCCAGCAGCCAAGATAGGCAGGGATGGAACACTGAAGCTTTCTTT.

This chain uses TRBV6-4 with TRBJ2-3; 9 bases line up with TRBD1. CDR3 size: 15 residues. The V gene end was trimmed by 5 bases and the J gene end by 0 bases; junction bases not matched to a gene: 3. Looked up from germline, CDR1 is MRHNA and CDR2 is SNTAGT. The CDR3 DNA is TGTGCCAGCAGTACAGGGGGCCGGAGCACAGATACGCAGTATTTT. Amino acids: CASSTGGRSTDTQYF.

The chain combines TRBV6-1 with TRBJ1-5; TRBD1 matches at 9 bases. The germline CDR1 and CDR2 sequences are MNHNS and SASEGT. This CDR3 region has 17 residues. V was pared by 1 base and J by 4 bases, with 8 bases of the junction left unmatched. CDR3 loop: CASSEERGQGYNQPQHF. The CDR3 nucleotides read TGTGCCAGCAGTGAAGAGAGGGGACAGGGATATAATCAGCCCCAGCATTTT.

The CDR3: CASSLGQVMGGYTF. The CDR3 DNA reads TGCGCCAGCAGCCTTGGACAGGTAATGGGAGGCTACACCTTC. The gene calls are TRBV5-1 and TRBJ1-2; the match to TRBD1 covers 7 bases. Losses at the gene ends were 4 bases for V and 8 bases for J; bases not matched to a gene: 11. CDR1 is SGHRS and CDR2 is YFSETQ in the germline V gene. CDR3 length: 14 amino acids.